Included here is one T cell receptor (beta chain) sequence, with context. V lost 0 bases and J lost 7, with 13 bases in between. The CDR3 consists of 14 residues. Germline V CDR1 and CDR2: SGHTS, YDEGEE. Methods used by the authors: From reference gene primer amplification, estimates of nucleated cell counts were derived. TCRdb's table, derived via immunoSEQ multiplex PCR, lists solely in-frame clones and lacks some. For V, J and clone size, that table is used; D and trimming come from the DNA. The data hold about 27,000 clones, with 85% to 90% observed a single time. This specimen comes from a study of blood T cell repertoires in COVID-19. Study context: The origin of the acute and convalescent COVID-19 samples was the United States, Italy and Spain. The analysed material was cDNA or gDNA that came from T cells, B-cell-depleted T cells, or PBMCs.

The TCR comes from a man between 65 and 85 years old with active COVID-19. The sequenced sample consisted of peripheral blood. This rearrangement joins TRBV5-8 to TRBJ1-2; D may be TRBD1 (5 bases). The CDR3 region has the DNA TGTGCCAGCAGCTTGGTTCAGGGAAGGGCTGGCTACACCTTC. Encoded protein: CASSLVQGRAGYTF.